This is a list of T cell receptor beta chains from one sample in a study of cytomegalovirus exposure and HLA in healthy donors. The table came from immunoSEQ multiplex PCR; TCRdb's copy has only in-frame clones and leaves some out. The sample consists of about 82,000 clones, approximately 95% of them appearing once. Material for sequencing was PBMCs. The origin of the receptors is a woman aged 18-30 years in good health and CMV-seronegative. Both conserved end residues are part of each CDR3. The D gene is left open where the match is weak.

. | TRBJ1-1 | TRBV4-1 | TGCGCCAGCAGCCAATCACGAGTAGCAGTCATGAACACTGAAGCTTTCTTT | CASSQSRVAVMNTEAFF
. | TRBJ2-3 | TRBV6-6 | TGTGCCAGCAGATCGGGCCAGGGGAACACAGATACGCAGTATTTT | CASRSGQGNTDTQYF
TRBD2 | TRBJ2-7 | TRBV4-3 | TGCGCCAGCAGCCAAGATTTTGCTAGCGGTTCCTACGAGCAGTACTTC | CASSQDFASGSYEQYF
. | TRBJ2-1 | TRBV30 | TGTGCCTGGAGTGGGAAGGGGGTCGGACAGTTCTTC | CAWSGKGVGQFF
TRBD2 | TRBJ2-7 | TRBV11-2 | TGTGCCAGCAGCTTAGTAGCGGGGGGGGTGTACGAGCAGTACTTC | CASSLVAGGVYEQYF
TRBD1 | TRBJ1-3 | TRBV5-1 | TGCGCCAGCAGGGGGACAGGGTCTGGAAACACCATATATTTT | CASRGTGSGNTIYF
TRBD1 | TRBJ1-1 | TRBV2 | TGTGCCAGCAGTGAAGCGCTGACAGGGGGTAACACTGAAGCTTTCTTT | CASSEALTGGNTEAFF
TRBD2 | TRBJ2-1 | TRBV27 | TGTGCCAGCAGTGCGTGGACTAGCAGGGATGAGCAGTTCTTC | CASSAWTSRDEQFF
TRBD1 | TRBJ2-7 | TRBV6-5 | TGTGCCAGTTCAGATCGGGACAGGCCCTACGAGCAGTACTTC | CASSDRDRPYEQYF
TRBD2 | TRBJ2-2 | TRBV4-1 | TGCGCCAGCAGCCAAGATCCGGGGGGAGCCGGGGAGCTGTTTTTT | CASSQDPGGAGELFF